These T cell receptor beta chains were read from a single sample in a study of T cell responses to AZD1222 COVID-19 vaccine. TCRdb's table, derived via immunoSEQ multiplex PCR, lists solely in-frame clones and lacks some. The top ten clones hold approximately 4.3% of a sample with about 110,000 clones, roughly 87% of them seen once. Sequenced here: peripheral blood, sampled on day 0 of AZD1222 vaccination. The receptors originated from an adult in good health. CDR3s include the opening cysteine and the closing phenylalanine or tryptophan. A D gene is named only where the DNA matches it firmly. Clone size is given for some rows only: seen once, a few or many times, or a class if the clone is expanded.

CDR3	DNA	length	V	D	size	J
CATSNMGGDEQYF	TGTGCCACCTCGAACATGGGGGGCGACGAGCAGTACTTC	13	TRBV15	.	.	TRBJ2-7
CASSFGDRGRSPLHF	TGTGCCAGCAGCTTCGGGGACAGGGGGCGATCACCCCTCCACTTT	15	TRBV13	TRBD1	.	TRBJ1-6
CASSHGQGEEPLHF	TGTGCCAGCAGTCACGGACAGGGAGAAGAACCCCTCCACTTT	14	TRBV7-8	TRBD1	few	TRBJ1-6
CASSMGQRNTEAFF	TGTGCCAGTAGTATGGGACAGCGGAACACTGAAGCTTTCTTT	14	TRBV19	TRBD1	.	TRBJ1-1
CASSPSDRYTGELFF	TGTGCCAGCAGCCCGTCAGACAGATACACCGGGGAGCTGTTTTTT	15	TRBV3-1/TRBV3-2	.	.	TRBJ2-2
CASSRRRLHSTNSPLHF	TGTGCCAGTAGTAGAAGACGTCTACATTCCACTAATTCACCCCTCCACTTT	17	TRBV19	.	.	TRBJ1-6
CASSYRLTDTQYF	TGTGCCAGCAGTTACAGGCTCACAGATACGCAGTATTTT	13	TRBV7-7	.	once	TRBJ2-3
CASSPRASGSNYGYTF	TGTGCCAGCAGCCCCAGGGCCTCAGGCTCGAACTATGGCTACACCTTC	16	TRBV2	.	.	TRBJ1-2
CASSLGGRGTETQYF	TGTGCCAGCAGCTTAGGAGGGAGAGGGACAGAGACCCAGTACTTC	15	TRBV7-3	.	.	TRBJ2-5
CASSLVGTEETQYF	TGTGCCAGCAGCTTGGTAGGGACTGAAGAGACCCAGTACTTC	14	TRBV5-4	.	few	TRBJ2-5
CASSPSLGQPQHF	TGTGCCAGCAGCCCATCCCTCGGGCAGCCCCAGCATTTT	13	TRBV7-6	.	.	TRBJ1-5
CASSPSGGSLEKLFF	TGTGCCAGCAGCCCGAGCGGAGGGTCACTTGAAAAACTGTTTTTT	15	TRBV7-9	.	.	TRBJ1-4
CASSEALRGQAQETQYF	TGTGCCAGCAGTGAAGCGCTTCGAGGACAAGCACAAGAGACCCAGTACTTC	17	TRBV2	.	.	TRBJ2-5
CASSLSPAGHDEQFF	TGTGCCAGCAGTTTATCCCCTGCGGGGCATGATGAGCAGTTCTTC	15	TRBV27	.	.	TRBJ2-1
CASRRRTGGSGNTIYF	TGTGCCAGTAGGCGCAGGACAGGCGGCTCTGGAAACACCATATATTTT	16	TRBV19	TRBD1	.	TRBJ1-3
CASSSDYEQYF	TGTGCCAGCTCTTCTGACTACGAGCAGTACTTC	11	TRBV18	.	.	TRBJ2-7
CASSGLRMNTEAFF	TGTGCCAGCAGTGGACTCAGAATGAACACTGAAGCTTTCTTT	14	TRBV25-1	.	once	TRBJ1-1
CASSSLYRGNTIYF	TGTGCCAGCAGTTCTCTTTACAGGGGAAACACCATATATTTT	14	TRBV28	.	.	TRBJ1-3
CASGSYNEQFF	TGTGCCAGCGGCTCCTACAATGAGCAGTTCTTC	11	TRBV9	.	.	TRBJ2-1
CASSLRTGDALNEKLFF	TGTGCCAGCAGCCTCCGGACAGGGGATGCGCTGAATGAAAAACTGTTTTTT	17	TRBV7-4	TRBD1	few	TRBJ1-4
CASSLRWADNEQFF	TGTGCCAGCAGTTTACGGTGGGCAGACAATGAGCAGTTCTTC	14	TRBV27	.	.	TRBJ2-1
CASSLAGEVANVLTF	TGTGCCAGCAGCTTGGCGGGGGAGGTGGCCAACGTCCTGACTTTC	15	TRBV5-6	.	.	TRBJ2-6
CASSYQENYGYTF	TGTGCCAGCAGTTACCAGGAAAACTATGGCTACACCTTC	13	TRBV6-2/TRBV6-3	.	once	TRBJ1-2
CASSLVGGGGAKNIQYF	TGTGCCAGCAGCTTAGTTGGCGGGGGGGGAGCCAAAAACATTCAGTACTTC	17	TRBV7-2	TRBD2	.	TRBJ2-4
CSVEDPRQSLTPELSTIYF	TGCAGCGTTGAAGATCCAAGACAGAGTCTAACCCCCGAGCTAAGCACCATATATTTT	19	TRBV29-1	.	.	TRBJ1-3
CAISESAGRAYGYTF	TGTGCCATCAGTGAATCCGCGGGACGGGCCTATGGCTACACCTTC	15	TRBV10-3	.	.	TRBJ1-2
CASSLMDGEQYF	TGTGCCAGCAGCTTGATGGACGGCGAGCAGTACTTC	12	TRBV7-3	.	.	TRBJ2-7
CATSRDSVGGYTF	TGTGCCACCAGCAGAGATTCAGTAGGTGGCTACACCTTC	13	TRBV15	.	once	TRBJ1-2
CASSVKVGLGYNEQFF	TGTGCCAGCAGTGTGAAAGTCGGGCTTGGCTACAATGAGCAGTTCTTC	16	TRBV6-1	.	.	TRBJ2-1
CASSLRTPTGRSNQPQHF	TGTGCCAGCAGCTTACGTACCCCGACAGGACGTAGCAATCAGCCCCAGCATTTT	18	TRBV7-8	.	.	TRBJ1-5
CASSLSTGYEQFF	TGTGCCAGCAGCTTATCAACAGGCTATGAGCAGTTCTTC	13	TRBV7-2	.	.	TRBJ2-1
CASSLESLASDTQYF	TGTGCCAGCAGCTTAGAGTCTCTAGCTAGTGATACGCAGTATTTT	15	TRBV7-2	.	.	TRBJ2-3
CASSLSGNYNEQFF	TGTGCCAGCAGCCTCAGCGGGAACTACAATGAGCAGTTCTTC	14	TRBV5-4	TRBD2	once	TRBJ2-1
CASSLDSGGRARVTTEAFF	TGTGCCAGCAGCTTAGATTCGGGGGGCCGTGCCAGGGTCACCACTGAAGCTTTCTTT	19	TRBV11-2	.	.	TRBJ1-1
CSVGGREQGPQHF	TGCAGCGTTGGGGGCAGGGAACAGGGGCCCCAGCATTTT	13	TRBV29-1	.	.	TRBJ1-5
CASTSLVRVSSTDTQYF	TGTGCCAGCACCTCCTTGGTTCGGGTATCTAGCACAGATACGCAGTATTTT	17	TRBV2	.	.	TRBJ2-3
CASSLRGGGSYEQYF	TGTGCCAGCAGCTTAAGGGGCGGGGGGTCCTACGAGCAGTACTTC	15	TRBV7-2	TRBD2	.	TRBJ2-7
CASSPGVPSNQPQHF	TGTGCCAGCAGTCCGGGCGTACCGAGCAATCAGCCCCAGCATTTT	15	TRBV6-2/TRBV6-3	.	.	TRBJ1-5
CASSLQGPTYNEQFF	TGTGCCAGCAGTTTACAGGGGCCCACCTACAATGAGCAGTTCTTC	15	TRBV6-5	TRBD1	once	TRBJ2-1
CASRPLGGDTQYF	TGTGCCAGCAGGCCCCTAGGGGGTGATACGCAGTATTTT	13	TRBV2	.	.	TRBJ2-3
CASSLFGTGGGFGQPQHF	TGTGCCAGCAGTTTATTCGGGACTGGGGGGGGATTTGGTCAGCCCCAGCATTTT	18	TRBV28	.	.	TRBJ1-5
CAWSVPGTLGTEAFF	TGTGCCTGGAGTGTACCGGGGACCCTTGGAACTGAAGCTTTCTTT	15	TRBV30	.	.	TRBJ1-1
CASSSHLAGVSYEQYF	TGTGCCAGCAGCTCCCACTTGGCGGGGGTCTCCTACGAGCAGTACTTC	16	TRBV7-9	TRBD2	.	TRBJ2-7
CASSQKGHGYEAFF	TGTGCCAGCAGCCAGAAAGGGCACGGGTATGAAGCTTTCTTT	14	TRBV3-1/TRBV3-2	.	.	TRBJ1-1
CASSFSTSGGNTEAFF	TGTGCCAGCAGCTTTAGTACGAGCGGGGGGAACACTGAAGCTTTCTTT	16	TRBV11-2	.	.	TRBJ1-1
CASSLTGGSPDTQYF	TGTGCCAGCAGCTTGACGGGAGGGTCCCCAGATACGCAGTATTTT	15	TRBV5-4	TRBD2	.	TRBJ2-3
CASRLVTIHVHEQFF	TGTGCCAGCAGGTTGGTGACCATTCATGTCCATGAGCAGTTCTTC	15	TRBV7-8	.	.	TRBJ2-1
CASSRLQEAFF	TGTGCCAGCAGTCGACTTCAGGAAGCTTTCTTT	11	TRBV6-5	.	.	TRBJ1-1
CASSYPPTGRFGNQPQHF	TGTGCCAGCAGTTACCCACCGACAGGCAGGTTTGGCAATCAGCCCCAGCATTTT	18	TRBV6-2/TRBV6-3	.	.	TRBJ1-5
CASSQGRNTDTQYF	TGTGCCTCATCACAGGGACGGAACACAGATACGCAGTATTTT	14	TRBV24-1	.	once	TRBJ2-3